A single sample is the source of the 7 T cell receptor beta chains below, sequenced in a study of blood T cell repertoires in COVID-19 (dated by TCRdb to the early 2020s). To prepare the library, the immunoSEQ multiplex PCR assay was applied. As stored in TCRdb, this immuneACCESS dataset retains in-frame rearrangements with V and J assigned. A fraction of the clones does not appear; measured against another copy, unresolved V genes explain less than half of the discrepancy, and the remainder lacks a known reason. The sample data list about 240,000 clones, and roughly 85% of these were observed just once. The ten largest clones capture less than 3.5% of the sample. Sequenced: peripheral blood. The receptor set was obtained from a woman in her late teens or twenties with acute or convalescent COVID-19.

The CDR3 DNA sequence: TGTGCCAGTAGTATAGGGACAGGGGGAAGCAGCACTGAAGCTTTCTTT. Amino acids: CASSIGTGGSSTEAFF. The rearrangement uses TRBV19 and TRBJ1-1; 10 bases map to TRBD1. CDR3 length: 16 residues. Per the germline V gene, CDR1 is LNHDA and CDR2 is SQIVND (reference sequence). The V segment lost 1 base and the J segment 4 bases; nucleotides outside the gene matches: 6. Filled out from reference TRBV19 and TRBJ1-1, the complete variable domain reads DGGITQSPKYLFRKEGQNVTLSCEQNLNHDAMYWYRQDPGQGLRLIYYSQIVNDFQKGDIAEGYSVSREKKESFPLTVTSAQKNPTAFYLCASSIGTGGSSTEAFFGQGTRLTVV.

This clone was detected only a few times. The chain recombines TRBV19 with TRBJ1-2; 9 bases fit TRBD1. With 8 bases clipped from V and 6 bases from J, the junction kept 10 bases outside the gene matches. Germline V gives CDR1 LNHDA, CDR2 SQIVND (reference sequence). The CDR3 length is 14 residues. CDR3 residues: CASGNRGRWDGYTF. The CDR3 coding sequence is TGTGCCAGTGGAAACAGGGGGCGCTGGGATGGCTACACCTTC.

In its sample, this clone was seen once. CDR3 protein: CATSRVPGEQYF. The DNA of the CDR3 is TGTGCCACCAGCAGAGTCCCCGGGGAGCAGTACTTC. The chain is built from TRBV15 and TRBJ2-7; D is uncertain. The CDR3 is 12 amino acids. The V and J ends lost 1 base and 7 bases respectively, with 8 bases between them. Germline V gene sequence: CDR1 LNHNV, CDR2 YYDKDF (reference sequence).

The chain uses TRBV7-6 and TRBJ2-7; D possibly corresponds to TRBD2 (6 bases). The germline gives CDR1 SGHVS, CDR2 FNYEAQ. Trimming stripped 3 bases from V and 3 bases from J, with 21 bases between. The CDR3 sequence is 17 residues long. The CDR3 reads CASSFAFSEGLFYEQYF. In nucleotides, the CDR3 is TGTGCCAGCAGCTTCGCCTTTTCCGAGGGACTGTTCTACGAGCAGTACTTC.

This chain links TRBV19 with TRBJ1-5, with 9 bases lining up with TRBD1. CDR1 LNHDA and CDR2 SQIVND come from the germline V gene (reference sequence). J gave up 2 bases and V 8 bases, and 10 bases lay outside the gene matches. CDR3 length equals 16 residues. DNA of the CDR3: TGTGCCAGTGCGACAGGGGGGGGGACGGGCAATCAGCCCCAGCATTTT. It specifies CASATGGGTGNQPQHF.

J is TRBJ2-1 and V is TRBV21-1; the table's TRBD2 call for D was not verified on the DNA. TRBV21-1 is listed as a pseudogene. The CDR3 contains 16 residues. CDR3 nucleotides: TGTGCCAGCAGCACCAGGGACTTCGGCTCCTACAATGAGCAGTTCTTC. Encoded protein: CASSTRDFGSYNEQFF.

The chain has TRBV6-5 and TRBJ1-1; TRBD1 matches at 8 bases. V lost 0 bases to trimming and J lost 3 bases; unmatched junction nucleotides: 3. The V gene's germline CDR1 is MNHEY and CDR2 SVGAGI. The CDR3 is 15 amino acids. Here the CDR3 reads CASSYSFRGHTEAFF. The CDR3 DNA reads as TGTGCCAGCAGTTACTCGTTCAGGGGGCACACTGAAGCTTTCTTT.